These T cell receptor beta chains were read from a single sample in a study of blood T cells in healthy people across ages. Each CDR3 protein gets one entry after TCRdb re-called the 5' RACE reads with MiXCR. The repertoire holds about 1.1 million distinct CDR3 sequences, with around two fifths as singletons. The sequenced material came from blood. The receptors shown here come from a man between 18 and 29 years old in good health. The CDR3 runs from the conserved cysteine through the conserved F or W.

V gene	J gene	CDR3 protein
TRBV3-1	TRBJ2-5	CASSQTSGGKETQYF
TRBV7-2	TRBJ2-3	CASSLAGTSGDNTDTQYF
TRBV4-2	TRBJ2-1	CASSQNPQRGEYNEQFF
TRBV7-8	TRBJ1-5	CASSPWVSAISNQPQHF
TRBV6-5	TRBJ1-1	CVTKSPRPNTEAFF
TRBV27	TRBJ2-1	CASSIRDGNNEQFF
TRBV29-1	TRBJ2-1	CSVEVPERGAHNEQFF
TRBV4-1	NA	CASSQDTDTYNEQYF
TRBV12-3/TRBV12-4	TRBJ1-2	CASSFRRVAGYTF
TRBV10-3	TRBJ2-7	CAIRGQSYEQYF
TRBV15	TRBJ1-4	CATSRPQGMGEKLFF
TRBV9	TRBJ2-1	CASSVDPSGYNEQFF
TRBV28	TRBJ1-4	CASSARSNGGINEKLFF
TRBV2	TRBJ2-5	CASSEYSLETQYF
TRBV12-3/TRBV12-4	TRBJ1-1	CASTQVDTEAFF
TRBV4-1	TRBJ1-2	CASSQDRARSYGGYTF
TRBV10-3	TRBJ1-6	CAISEGGDRNSPLHF
TRBV9	TRBJ2-2	CASRDGDTGELFF
TRBV9	TRBJ2-1	CASSVESGGGNEQFF
TRBV5-1	TRBJ2-1	CASSLSHPTRGNEQFF
TRBV20-1	TRBJ2-3	CSASFSRGGTDTQYF
TRBV28	TRBJ1-4	CASRLRDPKGEKLFF